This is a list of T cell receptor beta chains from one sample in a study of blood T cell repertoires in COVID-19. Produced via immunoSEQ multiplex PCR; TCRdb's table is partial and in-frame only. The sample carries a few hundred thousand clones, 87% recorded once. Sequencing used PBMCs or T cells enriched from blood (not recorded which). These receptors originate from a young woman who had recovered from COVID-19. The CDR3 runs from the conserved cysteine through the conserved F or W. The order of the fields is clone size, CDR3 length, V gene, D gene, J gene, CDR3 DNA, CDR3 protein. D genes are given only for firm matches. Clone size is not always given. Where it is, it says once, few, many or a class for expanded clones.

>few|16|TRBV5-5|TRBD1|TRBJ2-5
TGTGCCAGCAGGGGACCCCGGACAGGGGACGTAGAGACCCAGTACTTC
CASRGPRTGDVETQYF
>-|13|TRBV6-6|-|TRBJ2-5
TGTGCCAGCAGCCCGACTAGGCTTGAGACCCAGTACTTC
CASSPTRLETQYF
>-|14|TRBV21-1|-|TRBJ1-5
TGTGCCAGCAGCAAAGAACCGGTCAATCAGCCCCAGCATTTT
CASSKEPVNQPQHF
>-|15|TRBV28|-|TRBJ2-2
TGTGCCAGCAGTTTTCTGGAGGGTATCCCCGGGGAGCTGTTTTTT
CASSFLEGIPGELFF
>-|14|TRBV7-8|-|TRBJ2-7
TGTGCCAGCAGCCGAGACAGGTCGTACTACGAGCAGTACTTC
CASSRDRSYYEQYF
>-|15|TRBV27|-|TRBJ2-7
TGTGCCAGCAGTTTATCGCTAGCTGTCTCCTACGAGCAGTACTTC
CASSLSLAVSYEQYF
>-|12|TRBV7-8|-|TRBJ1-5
TGTGCCAGCAGCCAGGGGCCCGAGCCCCAGCATTTT
CASSQGPEPQHF
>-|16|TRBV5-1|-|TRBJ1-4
TGCGCCAGCAGCATCTCAGGGTCCCCAACTAATGAAAAACTGTTTTTT
CASSISGSPTNEKLFF
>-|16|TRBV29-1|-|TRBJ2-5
TGCAGCGCTCAGGGGACCCTAGCGGACATCGGAGAGACCCAGTACTTC
CSAQGTLADIGETQYF
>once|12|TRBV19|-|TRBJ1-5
TGTGCCAGTAGTATAGGGGCTCAGCCCCAGCATTTT
CASSIGAQPQHF
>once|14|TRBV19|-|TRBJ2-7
TGTGCCAGTAGTATTAACGGAGGCTCCTACGAGCAGTACTTC
CASSINGGSYEQYF
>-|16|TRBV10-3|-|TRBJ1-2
TGTGCCATCAGTGAGTCGACTCGACCGGGGAACTATGGCTACACCTTC
CAISESTRPGNYGYTF
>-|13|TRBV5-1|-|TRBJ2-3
TGCGCCAGCAGGCTATTCCAATTAGATACGCAGTATTTT
CASRLFQLDTQYF
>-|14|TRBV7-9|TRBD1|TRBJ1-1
TGTGCCAGCAGCTTGACAGGGGAACTGCAATTGGCTTTCTTT
CASSLTGELQLAFF
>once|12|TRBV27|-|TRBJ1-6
TGTGCCAGTCAGGGTGTCGGTCGTCCCCTCCACTTT
CASQGVGRPLHF
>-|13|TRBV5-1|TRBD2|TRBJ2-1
TGCGCCAGCAGCTTTCCCGGGGAGGGTGAGCAGTTCTTC
CASSFPGEGEQFF
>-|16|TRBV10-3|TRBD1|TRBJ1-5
TGTGCCACCCTACCCGGGACAGGCATTAGCAATCAGCCCCAGCATTTT
CATLPGTGISNQPQHF
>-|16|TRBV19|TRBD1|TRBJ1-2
TGTGCCAGTAGTCCATCTACGACAGGGGGCAGCTATGGCTACACCTTC
CASSPSTTGGSYGYTF
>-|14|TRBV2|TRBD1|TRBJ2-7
TGTGCCAGCAGCCCGGACAGGGGCTTCGACGAGCAGTACTTC
CASSPDRGFDEQYF
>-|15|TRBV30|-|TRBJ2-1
TGTGCCTGGAGTGTAATCCCGGGGGCCTACAATGAGCAGTTCTTC
CAWSVIPGAYNEQFF
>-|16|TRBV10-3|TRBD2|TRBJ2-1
TGTGCCATCAGTGAGACTAGCGGGAGAAATGTCGGTGAGCAGTTCTTC
CAISETSGRNVGEQFF
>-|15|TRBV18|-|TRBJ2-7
TGTGCCAGCTCACCACCAAATGGGGCCTACTACGAGCAGTACTTC
CASSPPNGAYYEQYF
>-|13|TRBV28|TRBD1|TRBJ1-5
TGTGCCAGCATCGACAGGGACAATCAGCCCCAGCATTTT
CASIDRDNQPQHF
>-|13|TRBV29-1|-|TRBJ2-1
TGCAGCGTTGAAGATGCTTCAGACAATGAGCAGTTCTTC
CSVEDASDNEQFF
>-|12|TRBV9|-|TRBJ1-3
TGTGCCAGCGGGGGGGCTGGAAACACCATATATTTT
CASGGAGNTIYF
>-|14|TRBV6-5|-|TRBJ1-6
TGTGCCAGCACCAGGGGTGGTAGCAATTCACCCCTCCACTTT
CASTRGGSNSPLHF
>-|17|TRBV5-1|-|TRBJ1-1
TGCGCCAGCAGCTTGGCTCTTCAGACAGGCATGAACACTGAAGCTTTCTTT
CASSLALQTGMNTEAFF
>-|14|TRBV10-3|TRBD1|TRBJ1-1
TGTGCCACACAGGGGGCGTATTTGGGCACTGAAGCTTTCTTT
CATQGAYLGTEAFF
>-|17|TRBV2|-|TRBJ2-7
TGTGCCAGCAGCCCCCGGTGGACTCCCCTTGTTTTGTACGAGCAGTACTTC
CASSPRWTPLVLYEQYF
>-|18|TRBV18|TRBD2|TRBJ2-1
TGTGCCAGCTCACCACCGGGCCTAGCGGGAGGGTTATACAATGAGCAGTTCTTC
CASSPPGLAGGLYNEQFF
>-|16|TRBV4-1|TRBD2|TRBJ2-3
TGCGCCAGCAGCCAACTAGCGGGACCTAGCACAGATACGCAGTATTTT
CASSQLAGPSTDTQYF